This TCR beta chain comes out of a study of cytomegalovirus exposure and HLA in healthy donors. Study summary: Previous work identified 100 million or so unique TCR beta sequences from roughly 180 million T cells.

Regarding the study as a whole: Per a prior analysis, the majority of TCR beta V segments were productive roughly 90% or roughly 30% of the time. Later analysis demonstrated an association between a missense DCLRE1C variant and TCR beta V- and J-gene trimming. A later analysis showed HLA-associated TCR beta chains outstripping equally common others in clonal expansion.

For this clone: The antigen is not known.

The CDR3 spans 12 residues. Germline lookup yields CDR1 SEHNR and CDR2 FQNEAQ (reference sequence). Losses at the gene ends were 5 bases for V and 7 bases for J; bases not matched to a gene: 4. Amplification used 60 Vbeta primers and 13 Jbeta primers. Clones were sequenced by immunoSEQ multiplex PCR, and TCRdb holds only the in-frame ones, with some missing. The sample contains under 200,000 clones, 65% to 80% of which appear only once. The sequenced sample was PBMCs. V gene TRBV7-9 combines with J gene TRBJ1-1; 7 bases fit TRBD1. The origin of this receptor is a woman aged 45-60 years in good health and CMV-seropositive. The CDR3 protein is CASSVQGVEAFF. The DNA for the CDR3 is TGTGCCAGCAGCGTGCAGGGGGTTGAAGCTTTCTTT.